This T cell receptor (beta chain) was retrieved from a study of identifying expanded T cells in peripheral blood. Germline CDR1 is SNHLY and CDR2 is FYNNEI. The length of the CDR3 is 16 residues. Trimming took 8 bases from V and 1 from J; bases not matched to a gene: 6. Some clones are missing from TCRdb's copy, which holds only in-frame ones; the method was immunoSEQ multiplex PCR. This sample has about 52,000 clones, with approximately 80% found just once. The sequencing input was blood. The sequence was obtained from a person aged 18-70 years in good health. The chain uses TRBV2 and TRBJ2-5; TRBD2 matches 14 bases. The CDR3 protein is CASGRLAGGGQETQYF. Here the CDR3 DNA reads TGTGCCAGCGGTCGACTAGCGGGGGGGGGCCAAGAGACCCAGTACTTC.